This TCR beta chain emerged from a study of OX40 agonist ivuxolimab in advanced cancers. Context from the whole study: Ivuxolimab was a fully human IgG2 agonistic monoclonal antibody targeting the costimulatory receptor OX40 (CD134). The purpose of peripheral TCRbeta sequencing was to test whether ivuxolimab changed TCR sequence diversity and led to clonal T-cell expansion. Of the roughly 52 patients in dose escalation, 19 had hepatocellular carcinoma, about 15 had melanoma, 9 had renal cell carcinoma and 9 had head and neck cancer. Patients were allowed to have had prior anti-PD-1, anti-PD-L1 or anti-CTLA-4 therapy, and 40% of the dose-escalation patients had previously received checkpoint inhibitors. In the dose-escalation cohort, 75% to 85% of patients were male, and the mean age was roughly 60 years with a range of roughly 20 to 85. The monotherapy dose-escalation portion (N ≈ 56 patients) of the phase I ivuxolimab trial is reported in the paper. Three dose-escalation patients achieved partial responses, one with hepatocellular carcinoma and two with cutaneous melanoma. Intravenous ivuxolimab was administered to patients every 2 weeks at six dose levels: 0.01, 0.1, 0.3, 1.5, 3 and 10 mg/kg. The full study reports these points: At doses from 0.1 to 3.0 mg/kg, clonal expansion was seen in both CD4+ and CD8+ blood T cells between baseline and week 6. Low levels of normalized T-cell clonal expansion were also seen in some patients who did not respond. The antigen specificity of the clonally expanded peripheral T cells was not determined. After ivuxolimab, more expanded clones were found on average in CD8+ T cells than in CD4+ T cells. In the 0.1-3.0 mg/kg groups, partial responders were among the patients with the lowest normalized peripheral clonal expansion, particularly in CD8+ T cells.

Patients with autoimmune disease history or receiving systemic immunosuppression were excluded from the trial. Peripheral blood for TCR sequencing was collected from all dose cohorts at baseline, on cycle 4 day 1, and on cycle 7 day 1. Samples came from an open-label, multicenter, first-in-human phase I dose-escalation trial of ivuxolimab. Adults with locally advanced or metastatic head and neck squamous cell, hepatocellular, melanoma or renal cell carcinoma were enrolled in the trial. Before TCR sequencing, CD4+ T cells and CD8+ T cells were sorted from peripheral blood as separate populations. As regards this clone: This clone's antigen is unknown. There are no base qualities to consult, and no much larger clone falls within one base.

To sequence the TCRbeta CDR3 region, genomic DNA was isolated from the sorted cells. The immunoSEQ Assay was used for sequencing of TCRbeta CDR3 regions. This is the immuneACCESS table as TCRdb keeps it, with only in-frame sequences that have V and J called. A part of the clones is gone; compared with another copy, unresolved V genes explain less than half, and the rest is unexplained. Within this sample are around 60,000 clones, with over 75% of them counted one time only. Clones ranked in the top ten supply 18% of the sample. Spanning cysteine to phenylalanine, the CDR3 consists of 12 amino acids. Left in the record is the CDR3 DNA by itself, 36 bases read in frame from the first base. Sequences SGHDT (CDR1) and YYEEEE (CDR2) are obtained from the germline V gene.

This clonotype was obtained from an adult with an advanced solid tumor such as melanoma, head and neck, liver or kidney cancer. This specimen consisted of CD4+ or CD8+ T cells sorted from blood, obtained in a trial of the OX40 agonist ivuxolimab. The chain links TRBV5-6 with TRBJ2-5; the D call is tentative, TRBD1 or TRBD2, as each matches 5 bases. The J call may be faulty, since TRBJ2-7 better matches the DNA end. The CDR3 region: CASSLGGYEQYF. The nucleotides are TGTGCCAGCAGCTTGGGGGGGTACGAGCAGTACTTC.